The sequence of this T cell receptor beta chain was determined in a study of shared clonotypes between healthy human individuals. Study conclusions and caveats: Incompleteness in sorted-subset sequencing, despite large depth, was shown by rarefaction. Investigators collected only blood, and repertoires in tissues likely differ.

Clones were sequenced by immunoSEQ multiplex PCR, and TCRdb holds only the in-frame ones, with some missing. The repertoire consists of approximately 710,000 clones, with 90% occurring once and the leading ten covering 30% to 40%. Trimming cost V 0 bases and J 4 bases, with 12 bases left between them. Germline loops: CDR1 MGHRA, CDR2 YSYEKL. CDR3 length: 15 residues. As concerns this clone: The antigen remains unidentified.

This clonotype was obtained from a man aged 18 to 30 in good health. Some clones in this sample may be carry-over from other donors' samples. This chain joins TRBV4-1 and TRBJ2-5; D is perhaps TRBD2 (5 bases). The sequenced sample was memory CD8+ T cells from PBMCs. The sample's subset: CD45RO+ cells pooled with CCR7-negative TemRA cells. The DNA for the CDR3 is TGCGCCAGCAGCCAAGATGGGAGTGATGGAGAGACCCAGTACTTC. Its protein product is CASSQDGSDGETQYF.